A single sample is the source of the 14 T cell receptor beta chains below, sequenced in a study of blood T cells in healthy people across ages. Combining a sample-barcoded 5' primer with a J-beta primer mix, a second PCR ran for 7 to 11 cycles. TCRdb passed the 5' RACE reads through MiXCR, listing each CDR3 protein once. The sample lists 650,000 to 800,000 distinct CDR3 sequences, roughly 44% occurring once. What was sequenced was blood. These receptors all stem from a man in his sixties in good health.

This clonotype was picked up a small number of times. V and J are TRBV7-9 and TRBJ1-4; the D is unclear. Trimming took off 1 base at V and 7 bases at J, with 4 bases between the two ends. Germline V gene data show CDR1 as SEHNR and CDR2 as FQNEAQ (reference sequence). The CDR3 contains 12 residues. The CDR3 DNA sequence: TGTGCCAGCAGCTTAGAATCTGAAAAACTGTTTTTT. Translation gives CASSLESEKLFF.

The rearrangement uses TRBV7-9 and TRBJ1-1; possible D gene TRBD1, 5 bases. The CDR3 is 12 amino acids. Looked up from germline, CDR1 is SEHNR and CDR2 is FQNEAQ (reference sequence). Trimming removed 11 bases from V and 6 bases from J, with 16 bases in between. CDR3 sequence reads: CAGGSQGPEAFF. CDR3 nucleotide sequence: TGTGCCGGGGGTTCTCAGGGCCCTGAAGCTTTCTTT.

This chain joins TRBV9 and TRBJ2-1; 12 bases fit TRBD2. CDR1 is SGDLS and CDR2 is YYNGEE in the germline V gene. Unmatched junction bases numbered 9, after V lost 4 bases and J lost 7 bases. CDR3 length: 16 residues. The CDR3 loop reads CASSSRTSGVRNEQFF. For the CDR3, the DNA is TGTGCCAGCAGCTCTCGGACTAGCGGGGTCAGAAATGAGCAGTTCTTC.

The V gene is TRBV14, the J gene TRBJ1-1; 8 bases map to TRBD1. The trim removed 1 base at V and 0 bases at J, leaving 10 bases unmatched. CDR3 size: 18 residues. Germline V lookup: CDR1 SGHDN, CDR2 FVKESK. This CDR3 is CASSQGVPGQVLNTEAFF. CDR3 bases: TGTGCCAGCAGCCAAGGGGTCCCGGGACAGGTACTGAACACTGAAGCTTTCTTT.

This clonotype has a count of ten or more. The chain uses TRBV4-1 and TRBJ2-3; 10 bases align to TRBD2. The CDR3 has 19 residues. The J segment lost 3 bases and the V segment lost 0 bases, leaving 12 bases of the junction unmatched. From germline, CDR1 is MGHRA and CDR2 YSYEKL. CDR3 sequence (DNA): TGCGCCAGCAGCCAAGATGGCCTAGCGGGGGTTAGGTTGACAGATACGCAGTATTTT. It yields the protein CASSQDGLAGVRLTDTQYF.

The chain joins TRBV18 to TRBJ2-4; perhaps D is TRBD1 or TRBD2 (5 bases each). V gave up 3 bases and J gave up 4 bases, with 10 bases separating them. This CDR3 comprises 14 residues. From germline, CDR1 is KGHSH and CDR2 LQKENI. The DNA for the CDR3 is TGTGCCAGCTCACCCCCGGGACCTAAAAACATTCAGTACTTC. Amino acid sequence: CASSPPGPKNIQYF.

This clonotype came up a few times. The DNA for the CDR3 is TGTGCCAGCAGTCGTGCCAGGGGGCAGTTCTTC. This translates into CASSRARGQFF. The chain combines TRBV28 with TRBJ2-1; perhaps TRBD1 as D (6 bases). The germline V and J ends were trimmed by 5 bases and 12 bases, with 11 bases remaining between them. The germline V gene encodes CDR1 MDHEN and CDR2 SYDVKM. CDR3 length: 11 amino acids.

This rearrangement joins TRBV29-1 to TRBJ1-2; D not resolved. This CDR3 region has 13 residues. Germline V lookup: CDR1 SQVTM, CDR2 ANQGSEA. The germline V and J ends were trimmed by 4 bases and 2 bases, with 11 bases remaining between them. CDR3 coding DNA: TGCAGCGTTGGAAGCCGGTTGAACTATGGCTACACCTTC. It translates to CSVGSRLNYGYTF.

A few counts support this clonotype. The J gene is TRBJ1-4, the V gene TRBV9; D is unclear. The CDR3 contains 16 residues. V shed 0 bases and J shed 3 bases, with 12 bases lying between them. CDR1 is SGDLS and CDR2 is YYNGEE in the germline V gene. Written as DNA, the CDR3 is TGTGCCAGCAGCGTAGCTTCGGGATCTGCTAATGAAAAACTGTTTTTT. Its translation: CASSVASGSANEKLFF.

The rearrangement uses TRBV5-1 and TRBJ1-1; D is perhaps TRBD1 (5 bases). Per the germline V gene, CDR1 is SGHRS and CDR2 is YFSETQ. The germline V and J ends were trimmed by 0 bases and 7 bases, with 13 bases remaining between them. This CDR3 spans 14 amino acids. CDR3 residues: CASSLGRGVHEAFF. CDR3 nucleotide sequence: TGCGCCAGCAGCTTGGGACGAGGGGTTCATGAAGCTTTCTTT.

The V call is TRBV12-3 or TRBV12-4, the J call TRBJ2-5; 11 bases line up with TRBD2. This CDR3 has 16 residues. The trim removed 11 bases at V and 1 base at J, leaving 12 bases unmatched. The CDR3 loop is CACVLLAGGFQETQYF. CDR3 DNA sequence: TGTGCCTGCGTCCTCCTAGCGGGGGGATTCCAAGAGACCCAGTACTTC.

This clonotype was seen a handful of times. The V and J genes are TRBV27 and TRBJ2-7, with 11 bases lining up with TRBD1. Germline V lookup: CDR1 MNHEY, CDR2 SMNVEV (reference sequence). CDR3 length: 15 residues. The junction had 9 bases not matched to a gene; V was cut back by 6 bases and J by 5 bases. The CDR3 here is CASSTTGTGGHEQYF. CDR3 sequence (DNA): TGTGCCAGCAGCACTACCGGGACAGGGGGACACGAGCAGTACTTC.

This chain uses TRBV7-9 with TRBJ2-7; TRBD2 matches at 7 bases. CDR1 SEHNR and CDR2 FQNEAQ come from the germline V gene (reference sequence). With V trimmed by 1 base and J by 3 bases, 6 bases remained unmatched. The CDR3 runs 15 residues. The CDR3 bases are TGTGCCAGCAGCTTAGGATCAGCGGGGCTCTACGAGCAGTACTTC. This gives the protein CASSLGSAGLYEQYF.

The chain combines TRBV5-1 with TRBJ2-7, with 7 bases fitting TRBD1. This CDR3 is built from 13 residues. The germline V gene has CDR1 SGHRS and CDR2 YFSETQ. Germline trimming cut 8 bases from V and 4 bases from J; bases unmatched to any gene: 9. The CDR3 protein is CASAPGQTYEQYF. In nucleotides, the CDR3 is TGCGCCAGTGCTCCGGGACAGACTTACGAGCAGTACTTC.